A selection of T cell receptor beta chains follows, all from one sample in a study of cytomegalovirus exposure and HLA in healthy donors. Some clones are missing from TCRdb's copy, which holds only in-frame ones; the method was immunoSEQ multiplex PCR. The sample consists of some 130,000 clones, 77% of them appearing once. The sequenced material came from PBMCs. The receptors originated from a male donor in good health and CMV-seropositive. Each CDR3 is given with its conserved first and last residue. The order of the fields is clone size, V gene, J gene, CDR3 length, D gene, CDR3 protein, CDR3 DNA. A D gene is named only where the DNA matches it firmly. Only some rows state a clone size, as once, few, many or a class for expanded clones.

-	TRBV11-3	TRBJ2-1	13	TRBD2	CASSLESSGGPFF	TGTGCCAGCAGCTTAGAATCCTCGGGAGGCCCGTTCTTC
-	TRBV10-2	TRBJ1-1	12	-	CASSTKYTEAFF	TGCGCCAGCAGCACTAAGTACACTGAAGCTTTCTTT
few	TRBV2	TRBJ1-5	15	-	CASSEQGQGSQPQHF	TGTGCCAGCAGTGAACAGGGGCAGGGAAGTCAGCCCCAGCATTTT
few	TRBV19	TRBJ2-3	16	-	CASSTLRVSSTDTQYF	TGTGCCAGTAGTACTCTCAGGGTGTCTAGCACAGATACGCAGTATTTT
-	TRBV11-2	TRBJ2-2	14	-	CASSFRGNTGELFF	TGTGCCAGCAGCTTTAGGGGGAACACCGGGGAGCTGTTTTTT
-	TRBV7-2	TRBJ2-4	16	TRBD1	CASSSGQLRPKNIQYF	TGTGCCAGCAGCTCGGGACAGCTAAGACCCAAAAACATTCAGTACTTC
-	TRBV7-9	TRBJ1-1	11	-	CASSPGPEAFF	TGTGCCAGCAGCCCAGGCCCTGAAGCTTTCTTT
-	TRBV10-3	TRBJ1-2	11	-	CATEGDYGYTF	TGTGCAACAGAGGGGGACTATGGCTACACCTTC
-	TRBV7-9	TRBJ1-2	15	-	CASSLAEGGNYGYTF	TGTGCCAGCAGCTTAGCGGAAGGGGGAAACTATGGCTACACCTTC
-	TRBV29-1	TRBJ1-2	11	-	CSVAGGYGYTF	TGCAGCGTTGCCGGGGGCTATGGCTACACCTTC
few	TRBV2	TRBJ2-1	12	-	CASSEAGHEQFF	TGTGCCAGCAGTGAAGCGGGCCATGAGCAGTTCTTC
-	TRBV7-8	TRBJ2-1	20	TRBD2	CASSFNTGTSGRAGANEQFF	TGTGCCAGCAGCTTTAACACCGGGACTAGCGGGAGGGCAGGAGCAAATGAGCAGTTCTTC
-	TRBV6-5	TRBJ2-2	14	-	CASSYGVNTGELFF	TGTGCCAGCAGTTACGGAGTTAACACCGGGGAGCTGTTTTTT
-	TRBV5-4	TRBJ1-2	16	TRBD1	CASSSAGGTGDYGYTF	TGTGCCAGCAGCTCCGCTGGGGGGACAGGGGACTATGGCTACACCTTC
-	TRBV5-8	TRBJ2-3	14	TRBD1	CASRGRTGADTQYF	TGTGCCAGCAGGGGCCGAACAGGGGCAGATACGCAGTATTTT
-	TRBV15	TRBJ1-1	14	-	CATSTGLGNTEAFF	TGTGCCACCAGCACAGGGCTCGGGAACACTGAAGCTTTCTTT
-	TRBV6-6	TRBJ1-1	14	-	CASSYPGETAEAFF	TGTGCCAGCAGTTACCCTGGGGAGACGGCTGAAGCTTTCTTT
once	TRBV7-8	TRBJ1-1	14	TRBD1	CASSSRGPNTEAFF	TGTGCCAGCAGCTCCAGGGGGCCGAACACTGAAGCTTTCTTT
-	TRBV5-4	TRBJ2-1	15	TRBD2	CASSHSSGRNNEQFF	TGTGCCAGCAGCCATTCTAGCGGGAGAAACAATGAGCAGTTCTTC
-	TRBV30	TRBJ1-6	14	TRBD1	CAWGPQGANSPLHF	TGTGCCTGGGGGCCCCAGGGGGCCAATTCACCCCTCCACTTT
-	TRBV19	TRBJ2-7	14	TRBD1	CASSIAGGFYEQYF	TGTGCCAGTAGTATAGCAGGGGGATTCTACGAGCAGTACTTC
-	TRBV5-1	TRBJ1-3	15	TRBD1	CASRKTGGTGNTIYF	TGCGCCAGCAGAAAGACAGGGGGCACTGGAAACACCATATATTTT
-	TRBV2	TRBJ1-5	12	-	CASNPGNQPQHF	TGTGCCAGCAACCCGGGCAATCAGCCCCAGCATTTT
-	TRBV13	TRBJ1-1	14	TRBD1	CASSLTGGTTEAFF	TGTGCCAGCAGCTTAACAGGGGGCACCACTGAAGCTTTCTTT